This T cell receptor (beta chain) emerged from a study of graft-versus-host responses after intestinal transplantation. Study details: Recipients across the board were started on anti-thymocyte globulin induction, then kept on tacrolimus and steroids for about 3 years.

The ends lost 3 bases at V and 7 bases at J; junction bases unmatched: 5. The germline V gene has CDR1 SQVTM and CDR2 ANQGSEA. CDR3 length: 13 residues. In the case of this clone: Its cognate antigen is unknown.

Profiling relied on immunoSEQ multiplex PCR, and the TCRdb table lists in-frame clones only, not all of them. Seen here are 80,000 to 100,000 clones, approximately 91% observed once, and the top ten hold roughly 0.35%. The clonotype comes from a human donor who received an intestinal transplant. This rearrangement joins TRBV29-1 to TRBJ2-2, with 7 positions matching TRBD2. The material was unstimulated CD4+ T cells sorted from spleen or lymph node cells, obtained before intestinal transplant. CDR3 in DNA: TGCAGCGTTGACGGGGGGTGGGGCGGGGAGCTGTTTTTT. As protein: CSVDGGWGGELFF.